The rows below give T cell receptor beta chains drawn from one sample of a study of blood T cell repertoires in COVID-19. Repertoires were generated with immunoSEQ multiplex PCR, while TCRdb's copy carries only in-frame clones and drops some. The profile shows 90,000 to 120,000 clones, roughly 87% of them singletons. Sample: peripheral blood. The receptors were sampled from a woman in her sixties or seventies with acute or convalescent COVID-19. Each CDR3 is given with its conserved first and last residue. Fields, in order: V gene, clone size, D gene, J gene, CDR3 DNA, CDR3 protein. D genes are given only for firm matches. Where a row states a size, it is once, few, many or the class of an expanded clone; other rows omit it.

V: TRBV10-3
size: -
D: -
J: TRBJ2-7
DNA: TGTGCCATCAGTGAGTCGAGTCGCCTCCCCGAGCAGTACTTC
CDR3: CAISESSRLPEQYF

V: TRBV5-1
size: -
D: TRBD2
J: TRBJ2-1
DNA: TGCGCCAGCAGCTTGCGACCGAGGGCTAGCGGGAGTCTCAGCTCCTACAATGAGCAGTTCTTC
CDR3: CASSLRPRASGSLSSYNEQFF

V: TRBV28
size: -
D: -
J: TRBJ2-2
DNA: TGTGCGACCCAGGGTATAGTGCCCGGGGAGCTGTTTTTT
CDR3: CATQGIVPGELFF

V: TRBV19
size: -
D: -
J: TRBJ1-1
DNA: TGTGCCAGTAGTACTGGACAGAACACTGAAGCTTTCTTT
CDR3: CASSTGQNTEAFF

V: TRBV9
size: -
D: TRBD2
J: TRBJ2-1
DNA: TGTGCCAGCAGCGTAGAGTCTAGCGGGTACAATGAGCAGTTCTTC
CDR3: CASSVESSGYNEQFF

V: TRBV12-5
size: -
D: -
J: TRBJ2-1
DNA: TGTGCTAGTGAGCGGCGCGTCGCGGAGGGCCCCTCCAATGAGCAGTTCTTC
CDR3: CASERRVAEGPSNEQFF

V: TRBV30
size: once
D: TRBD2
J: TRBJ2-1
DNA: TGTGCCTGGAGGGTAGCGGGTTACTCCTACAATGAGCAGTTCTTC
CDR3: CAWRVAGYSYNEQFF

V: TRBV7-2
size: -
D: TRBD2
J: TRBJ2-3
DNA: TGTGCCAGCAGGGCTCGAAGCGGGAGGGCCGGAACGACAGATACGCAGTATTTT
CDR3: CASRARSGRAGTTDTQYF

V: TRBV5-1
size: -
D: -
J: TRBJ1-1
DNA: TGCGCCAGCAGCTTTCGACAAACGAACACTGAAGCTTTCTTT
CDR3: CASSFRQTNTEAFF

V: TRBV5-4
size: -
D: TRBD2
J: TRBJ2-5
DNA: TGTGCCAGCAGCTGGGTTAGCGGGAGTTCTGAGACCCAGTACTTC
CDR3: CASSWVSGSSETQYF

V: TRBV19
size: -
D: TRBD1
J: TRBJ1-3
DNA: TGTGCCGGCGGAGGGGGCCGCTCTGGAAACACCATATATTTT
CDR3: CAGGGGRSGNTIYF

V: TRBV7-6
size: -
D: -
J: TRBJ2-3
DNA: TGTGCCAGCAGCTTAGTCAATAGCGGCACAGATACGCAGTATTTT
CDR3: CASSLVNSGTDTQYF

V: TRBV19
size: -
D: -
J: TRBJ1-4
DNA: TGTGCCAGTAGTATTAGATCCCGAACTAATGAAAAACTGTTTTTT
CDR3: CASSIRSRTNEKLFF

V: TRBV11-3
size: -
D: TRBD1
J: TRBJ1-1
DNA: TGTGCCAGCAGCCCACGGACAGGAGTGAACACTGAAGCTTTCTTT
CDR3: CASSPRTGVNTEAFF

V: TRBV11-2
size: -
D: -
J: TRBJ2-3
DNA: TGTGCCAGCAGCTTAGATCACAGGGACACAGATACGCAGTATTTT
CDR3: CASSLDHRDTDTQYF

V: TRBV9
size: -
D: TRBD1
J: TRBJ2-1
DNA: TGTGCCAGCACACCGACAGGGATGGACAATGAGCAGTTCTTC
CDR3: CASTPTGMDNEQFF

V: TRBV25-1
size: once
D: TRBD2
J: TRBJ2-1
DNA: TGTGCCAGCAAAGCGGGAGGCCTTCAATACAATGAGCAGTTCTTC
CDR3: CASKAGGLQYNEQFF

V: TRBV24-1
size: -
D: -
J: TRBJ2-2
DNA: TGTGCCACCAGTGCAGGTCTCAACACCGGGGAGCTGTTTTTT
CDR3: CATSAGLNTGELFF

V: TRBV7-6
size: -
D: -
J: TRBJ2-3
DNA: TGTGCCAGCAGCTTAGATCCGGGGGATACGCAGTATTTT
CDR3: CASSLDPGDTQYF

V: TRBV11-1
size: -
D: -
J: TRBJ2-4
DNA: TGTGCCAGCAGCCGAGGGGGAAGGGAGAACATTCAGTACTTC
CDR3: CASSRGGRENIQYF

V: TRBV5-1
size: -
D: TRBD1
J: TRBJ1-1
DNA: TGCGCCAGCAGCCAAGGACAGGTACCAGCTTTCTTT
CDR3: CASSQGQVPAFF

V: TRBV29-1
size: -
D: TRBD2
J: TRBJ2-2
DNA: TGCAGCGTCCTGGGACTAGCGGGAGGGGACACCGGGGAGCTGTTTTTT
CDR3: CSVLGLAGGDTGELFF

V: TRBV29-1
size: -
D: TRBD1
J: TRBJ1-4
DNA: TGCAGCGTTTTGCCGGGACAGGCAAATGAAAAACTGTTTTTT
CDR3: CSVLPGQANEKLFF

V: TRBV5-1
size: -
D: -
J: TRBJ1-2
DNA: TGCGCCAGCAGCTTGGAAGCCCCCTATGGCTACACCTTC
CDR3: CASSLEAPYGYTF

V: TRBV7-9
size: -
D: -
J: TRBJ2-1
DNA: TGTGCCAGCAGCTTAGCAGGCCTTCTCCCGATCGAGCGCAATGAGCAGTTCTTC
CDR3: CASSLAGLLPIERNEQFF

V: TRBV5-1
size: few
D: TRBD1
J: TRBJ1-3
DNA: TGCGCCAGCAGCTCCTCGACAGGGATCACTGGAAACACCATATATTTT
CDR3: CASSSSTGITGNTIYF

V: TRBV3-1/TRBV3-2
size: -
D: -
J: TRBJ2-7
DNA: TGTGCCAGCAGCCAAGGGACCGGAGGGGGCCGGTCCTACGAGCAGTACTTC
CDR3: CASSQGTGGGRSYEQYF

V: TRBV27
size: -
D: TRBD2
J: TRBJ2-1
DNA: TGTGCCAGCAGTATAGCGGGAGGGTGGCATGAGCAGTTCTTC
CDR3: CASSIAGGWHEQFF

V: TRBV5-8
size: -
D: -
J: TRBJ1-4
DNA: TGTGCCAGCAGCCGTCGGGGGGCTAATGAAAAACTGTTTTTT
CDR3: CASSRRGANEKLFF

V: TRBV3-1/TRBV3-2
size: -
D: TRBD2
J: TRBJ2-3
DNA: TGTGCCAGCAGCCAAGAATCATTAGCGGGCCTAGATACGCAGTATTTT
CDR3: CASSQESLAGLDTQYF

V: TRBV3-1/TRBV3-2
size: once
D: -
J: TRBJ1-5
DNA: TGTGCCAGCAGTCCCCGAGGGAGCAATCAGCCCCAGCATTTT
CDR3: CASSPRGSNQPQHF

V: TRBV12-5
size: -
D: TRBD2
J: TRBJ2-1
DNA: TGTGCTAGTGGTTTGGATCCGGGACTAGAGAACAATGAGCAGTTCTTC
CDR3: CASGLDPGLENNEQFF

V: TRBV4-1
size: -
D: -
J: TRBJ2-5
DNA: TGCGCCAGCAGCCTCCTGGGTAGCGGACAAGAGACCCAGTACTTC
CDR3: CASSLLGSGQETQYF

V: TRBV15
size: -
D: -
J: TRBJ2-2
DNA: TGTGCCACCAGCAGAGATCCCCCTAGGACGGGGAGCGCCGGGGAGCTGTTTTTT
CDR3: CATSRDPPRTGSAGELFF

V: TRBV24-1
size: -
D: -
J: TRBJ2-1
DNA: TGTGCCACCAGTGATCCCTCCGGGAGCACCTACAATGAGCAGTTCTTC
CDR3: CATSDPSGSTYNEQFF

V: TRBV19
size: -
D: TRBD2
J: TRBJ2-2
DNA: TGTGCCAGTACTGTAGCGGGAGGCCCTACCGGGGAGCTGTTTTTT
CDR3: CASTVAGGPTGELFF

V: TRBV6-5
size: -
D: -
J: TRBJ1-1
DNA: TGTGCCAGCGCCTTGGGAGGCAACACTGAAGCTTTCTTT
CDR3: CASALGGNTEAFF

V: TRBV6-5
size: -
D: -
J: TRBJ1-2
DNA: TGTGCCAGCACGGAGGACCTCTATGGCTACACCTTC
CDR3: CASTEDLYGYTF

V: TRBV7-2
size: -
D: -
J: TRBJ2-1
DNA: TGTGCCAGCACCCAAGGGGCTTACAATGAGCAGTTCTTC
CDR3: CASTQGAYNEQFF

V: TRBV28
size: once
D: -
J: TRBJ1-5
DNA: TGTGCCAGCAGTTTACTGGGGCGGAATCAGCCCCAGCATTTT
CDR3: CASSLLGRNQPQHF

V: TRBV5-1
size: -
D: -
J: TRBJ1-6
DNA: TGCGCCAGCAGCTTTGGGCACGGAAATAATTCACCCCTCCACTTT
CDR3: CASSFGHGNNSPLHF

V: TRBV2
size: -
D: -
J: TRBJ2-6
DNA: TGTGCCAGCAGTGATGGAGGACAGAGAAGAAACTCTGGGGCCAACGTCCTGACTTTC
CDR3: CASSDGGQRRNSGANVLTF

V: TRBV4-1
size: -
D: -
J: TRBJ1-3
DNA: TGCGCCAGCAGCCAAGATCTCCAGCGCGGGATGGCCGGAAACACCATATATTTT
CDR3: CASSQDLQRGMAGNTIYF